The 5 T cell receptor beta chains given below trace back to one sample, sequenced in a study of blood T cell repertoires in COVID-19. Clones were read by immunoSEQ multiplex PCR, and TCRdb kept only the in-frame ones, dropping some. The sample includes about 89,000 clones, approximately 89% of them seen just once. Source material: peripheral blood. The receptors originated from a man in his sixties with acute or convalescent COVID-19.

The J gene is TRBJ1-4, the V gene TRBV11-2; tentative D call: TRBD1 (5 bases). Trimming pared 5 bases from V and 8 bases from J, leaving 18 bases between. CDR1 SGHAT and CDR2 FQNNGV come from the germline V gene. The CDR3 runs 15 residues. In DNA form, the CDR3 reads TGTGCCAGCAGCGCTTTGGGCGGGACCGTCGAAAAACTGTTTTTT. Its protein product is CASSALGGTVEKLFF.

This chain joins TRBV7-6 and TRBJ2-1, with 8 bases fitting TRBD2. CDR3 length: 15 amino acids. The V segment lost 3 bases and the J segment 5 bases; nucleotides outside the gene matches: 6. Germline V CDR1 and CDR2: SGHVS, FNYEAQ. CDR3 in DNA: TGTGCCAGCAGCTTGGAGCGGGGGCTCCACAATGAGCAGTTCTTC. Its translation is CASSLERGLHNEQFF.

This clone was seen once. This chain uses TRBV10-2 with TRBJ2-5; D gene unclear. CDR3 length equals 15 residues. Trimming removed 2 bases from V and 5 bases from J, with 15 bases in between. The germline CDR1 and CDR2 sequences are WSHSY and SAAADI. The CDR3 here is CASSEARSDDETQYF. For the CDR3, the DNA is TGCGCCAGCAGTGAGGCCCGCAGCGATGACGAGACCCAGTACTTC.

The rearrangement uses TRBV10-3 and TRBJ2-7; TRBD2 matches at 7 bases. The V gene's germline CDR1 is ENHRY and CDR2 SYGVKD. With 4 bases clipped from V and 6 bases from J, the junction kept 6 bases outside the gene matches. The CDR3 runs to 13 residues. The CDR3 nucleotides are TGTGCCATCAGTGTGGGGGGGGTCTCCGAGCAGTACTTC. It encodes CAISVGGVSEQYF.

This clone was recorded only once. V is TRBV6-4 and J is TRBJ1-2, with D perhaps matching TRBD1 (5 bases). CDR1 MRHNA and CDR2 SNTAGT come from the germline V gene. V lost 7 bases and J 3 bases, leaving 15 bases between the germline ends. This CDR3 is built from 14 residues. In DNA, the CDR3 is TGTGCCAGCACTAGGACAAGATCGGACTATGGCTACACCTTC. Translated, it gives CASTRTRSDYGYTF.